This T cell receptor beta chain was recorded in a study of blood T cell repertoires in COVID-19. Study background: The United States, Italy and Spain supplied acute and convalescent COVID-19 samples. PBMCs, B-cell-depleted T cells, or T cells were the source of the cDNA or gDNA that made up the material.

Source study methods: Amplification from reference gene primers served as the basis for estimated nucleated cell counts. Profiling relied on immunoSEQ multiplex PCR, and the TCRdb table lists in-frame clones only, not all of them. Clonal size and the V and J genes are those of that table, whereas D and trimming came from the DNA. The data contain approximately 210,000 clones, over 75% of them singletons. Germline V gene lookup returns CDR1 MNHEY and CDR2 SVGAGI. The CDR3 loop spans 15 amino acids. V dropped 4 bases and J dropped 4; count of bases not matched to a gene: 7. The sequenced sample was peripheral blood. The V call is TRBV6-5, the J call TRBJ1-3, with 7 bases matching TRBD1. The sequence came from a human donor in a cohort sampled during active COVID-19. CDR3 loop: CASSFDRVAGNTIYF. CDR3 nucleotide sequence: TGTGCCAGCAGTTTCGACAGGGTAGCGGGAAACACCATATATTTT.